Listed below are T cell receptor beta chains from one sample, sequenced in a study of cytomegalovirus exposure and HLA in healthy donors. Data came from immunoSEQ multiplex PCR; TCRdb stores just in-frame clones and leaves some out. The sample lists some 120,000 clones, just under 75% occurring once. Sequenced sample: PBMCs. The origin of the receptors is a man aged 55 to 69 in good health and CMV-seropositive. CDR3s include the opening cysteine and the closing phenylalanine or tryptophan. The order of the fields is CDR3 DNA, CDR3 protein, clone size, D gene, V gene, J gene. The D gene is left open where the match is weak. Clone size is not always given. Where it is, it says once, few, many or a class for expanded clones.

TGCGCCAGCAGTGATTTGAGGGGGCAAGACACTGAAGCTTTCTTT,CASSDLRGQDTEAFF,once,TRBD1,TRBV10-2,TRBJ1-1
TGTGCCAGTAGTATAGGGGGGACAGGGGGTTTCGAGACCCAGTACTTC,CASSIGGTGGFETQYF,NA,TRBD1,TRBV19,TRBJ2-5
TGTGCCAGCAGCGTTCCCCCTGGAGGGAGTGAAAAACTGTTTTTT,CASSVPPGGSEKLFF,NA,NA,TRBV9,TRBJ1-4
TGTGCCAGCAGCCCAGTTGGGACTAGCGGAAAAGAGACCCAGTACTTC,CASSPVGTSGKETQYF,NA,TRBD2,TRBV7-2,TRBJ2-5
TGTGCCCGGGTTCCTAGCAGGAACATTCAGTACTTC,CARVPSRNIQYF,NA,NA,TRBV7-9,TRBJ2-4
TGCGCCAGCAGCCAAGATCGCGGAAGCTCCTACGAGCAGTACTTC,CASSQDRGSSYEQYF,NA,NA,TRBV4-1,TRBJ2-7
TGCGCCAGCAGCTTGGCCTCGGTGTCTCTGGATGGCTACACCTTC,CASSLASVSLDGYTF,NA,NA,TRBV5-1,TRBJ1-2
TGCGCCAGCAGTAGGGACTTTGGGGGCACCGGGGAGCTGTTTTTT,CASSRDFGGTGELFF,NA,NA,TRBV10-1,TRBJ2-2
TGCGCCAGCAGCTTGGGGGGCGTTATGAACACTGAAGCTTTCTTT,CASSLGGVMNTEAFF,NA,NA,TRBV5-1,TRBJ1-1
TGTGCCAGCAGGGGGACAGGGGGCTATTGGGCCCAGCATTTT,CASRGTGGYWAQHF,NA,TRBD1,TRBV28,TRBJ1-5
TGTGCCAGCAGTTACTCAGGACTGCCCTACGAGCAGTACTTC,CASSYSGLPYEQYF,few,NA,TRBV6-6,TRBJ2-7
TGCAGCGTTTGGACAGAGCGCTCCTACGAGCAGTACTTC,CSVWTERSYEQYF,NA,NA,TRBV29-1,TRBJ2-7
TGTGCCAGCAGCTATACAGTGAAAAGAGGCTACACCTTC,CASSYTVKRGYTF,NA,NA,TRBV11-2,TRBJ1-2
TGCAGCTCACAACAGGGGTACGAGCAGTACTTC,CSSQQGYEQYF,NA,TRBD1,TRBV29-1,TRBJ2-7
TGTGCCAGCAGCTTAGAAACAGGGTCTTACGCGGATACGCAGTATTTT,CASSLETGSYADTQYF,few,NA,TRBV7-6,TRBJ2-3
TGTGCCAGCAGCTTAGGATCGACAAGAAGTGAGCAGTTCTTC,CASSLGSTRSEQFF,NA,NA,TRBV7-9,TRBJ2-1
TGTGCCAGCAGCTTCAGACCGGGACTAGCGGGGAGCTCCTACAATGAGCAGTTCTTC,CASSFRPGLAGSSYNEQFF,NA,TRBD2,TRBV9,TRBJ2-1
TGTGCCACCTCGGGCCCAAACATCGTCGGGAGGGTTACACCCCTCCACTTT,CATSGPNIVGRVTPLHF,NA,NA,TRBV27,TRBJ1-6
TGTGCCAGCAGTGAACCGGGACTTATCACCGGGGAGCTGTTTTTT,CASSEPGLITGELFF,NA,NA,TRBV6-1,TRBJ2-2
TGCAGTGCTGCACTTCGTGAAGCTTTCTTT,CSAALREAFF,NA,NA,TRBV20-1,TRBJ1-1
TGTGCCAGCAGTTTTGGAGTAGCCAAAAACATTCAGTACTTC,CASSFGVAKNIQYF,once,NA,TRBV28,TRBJ2-4
TGCGCCAGCAGTGAGAGTGGGCGGCCGGGGACTGAAGCTTTCTTT,CASSESGRPGTEAFF,few,NA,TRBV10-1,TRBJ1-1
TGTGCCAGTAGTATTGGTCAGGGGGCGGCATGGGAGACCCAGTACTTC,CASSIGQGAAWETQYF,NA,TRBD1,TRBV19,TRBJ2-5
TGTGCCAGCAGCTTTAACCCAAGCTACACTGAAGCTTTCTTT,CASSFNPSYTEAFF,NA,NA,TRBV11-3,TRBJ1-1
TGCAGTGCTACAGGGGACACTGAAGCTTTCTTT,CSATGDTEAFF,NA,NA,TRBV20-1,TRBJ1-1
TGCAGCGTCCGATTAACCGGGACAGGGGGCGAAACCTTC,CSVRLTGTGGETF,few,TRBD1,TRBV29-1,TRBJ1-2
TGTGCCAGCACCTTATCCGGGACACTGAACACTGAAGCTTTCTTT,CASTLSGTLNTEAFF,NA,NA,TRBV6-6,TRBJ1-1
TGTGCCAGCAGTCCCGCGGGGGACGGCAATCAGCCCCAGCATTTT,CASSPAGDGNQPQHF,once,NA,TRBV6-1,TRBJ1-5